Shown below are 26 T cell receptor beta chains from a single sample sequenced in a study of metastatic and nonmetastatic thyroid tumors. TCRdb ran MiXCR on the PCR reads. The data show roughly 20,000 clones, roughly 22% seen once. Ahead of thyroid surgery, no patient had received treatment of any kind. The specimen sequenced was tumor tissue. The receptors originated from a male donor with papillary thyroid cancer or a benign thyroid nodule (not recorded which). Some clones in this sample may be carry-over from other donors' samples.

As regards this clone: No conserved phenylalanine or tryptophan ends this CDR3, so it is likely a read error. This chain connects TRBV6-4 to TRBJ2-3; TRBD2 might be the D (5 bases). V was trimmed by 2 bases and J by 4 bases, leaving 10 bases between them. The CDR3 totals 14 residues. Per the germline V gene, CDR1 is MRHNA and CDR2 is SNTAGT. Written as DNA, the CDR3 is TGTGCCAGCAGTGACACTATCGGGGCAGATACGCAGTATTAT. It codes for CASSDTIGADTQYY.

This clone was recorded at least ten times. V usage is TRBV11-1 and J usage is TRBJ2-7; 7 bases fit TRBD1. This CDR3 is 14 amino acids long. CDR1 and CDR2 from the germline V gene are SGHAT and FQDESV (reference sequence). Trimming at V came to 5 bases and at J to 5 bases, leaving 9 bases not matched to a gene. The CDR3 DNA is TGTGCCAGCAGCCTTCGACAGGGTCGGCACGAGCAGTACTTC. Protein sequence: CASSLRQGRHEQYF.

This clone was observed at least ten times. CDR3 residues: CASSVAVNTEAFF. CDR3 in DNA: TGTGCCAGCAGTGTCGCAGTGAACACTGAAGCTTTCTTT. The chain carries TRBV25-1 and TRBJ1-1; no clear D gene. CDR3 length equals 13 residues. Per the germline V gene, CDR1 is MGHDK and CDR2 is SYGVNS. The V end was cut by 4 bases, the J end by 0 bases, with 6 bases between. The whole variable domain, remainder taken from reference TRBV25-1 and TRBJ1-1, is EADIYQTPRYLVIGTGKKITLECSQTMGHDKMYWYQQDPGMELHLIHYSYGVNSTEKGDLSSESTVSRIRTEHFPLTLESARPSHTSQYLCASSVAVNTEAFFGQGTRLTVV.

Ten or more counts support this clone. V and J are TRBV19 and TRBJ2-3; 9 nucleotides match TRBD1. The ends lost 5 bases at V and 5 bases at J; junction bases unmatched: 8. The CDR3 sequence is 15 residues long. From germline, CDR1 is LNHDA and CDR2 SQIVND (reference sequence). CDR3 residues: CASSVLTGGEDTQYF. For the CDR3, the DNA is TGTGCCAGTAGTGTCCTGACAGGGGGGGAAGATACGCAGTATTTT.

This clone was seen repeatedly, ten times or more. The chain employs TRBV19 and TRBJ1-1; D ambiguous. Germline-derived CDR1 and CDR2 are LNHDA and SQIVND (reference sequence). V gave up 2 bases and J gave up 5 bases, with 6 bases separating them. This CDR3 contains 12 residues. CDR3 sequence (DNA): TGTGCCAGTAGTATAAGGAAGACTGAAGCTTTCTTT. Protein product: CASSIRKTEAFF.

Only a few counts were recorded for this clone. The chain has TRBV19 and TRBJ1-5, with D possibly being TRBD1 (6 bases). The CDR3 totals 14 residues. The V and J ends lost 6 bases and 3 bases respectively, with 12 bases between them. In germline, CDR1 is LNHDA, CDR2 SQIVND (reference sequence). CDR3 in amino acids: CASRGTPNNQPQHF. The CDR3 bases are TGTGCCAGTAGGGGGACACCTAACAATCAGCCCCAGCATTTT.

This clone was detected ten times or more. The V gene is TRBV19, the J gene TRBJ2-7, with TRBD1 identical over 12 bases. V shed 5 bases, J shed 7 bases, and the junction held 6 bases outside the gene matches. The CDR3 has 14 amino acids. The germline V gene has CDR1 LNHDA and CDR2 SQIVND (reference sequence). CDR3: CASSVGQGAEEQYF. The CDR3 DNA reads TGTGCCAGTAGTGTGGGACAGGGGGCTGAAGAGCAGTACTTC.

CDR3 sequence: CSARPGQVNTEAFF. CDR3 DNA sequence: TGCAGTGCTAGACCGGGACAGGTGAACACTGAAGCTTTCTTT. The chain has TRBV20-1 and TRBJ1-1, with 8 bases identical to TRBD1. The germline gives CDR1 DFQATT, CDR2 SNEGSKA (reference sequence). Losses at the gene ends were 2 bases for V and 0 bases for J; bases not matched to a gene: 2. The CDR3 runs to 14 residues.

V is TRBV20-1 and J is TRBJ1-1; D call uncertain. Germline V gene lookup returns CDR1 DFQATT and CDR2 SNEGSKA (reference sequence). The CDR3 covers 15 residues. Between the trimmed V and J ends, which lost 0 bases and 0 bases, there was a span of 11 bases. DNA for the CDR3: TGCAGTGCTAGAGATTTCGAGGGATTGAACACTGAAGCTTTCTTT. This translates into CSARDFEGLNTEAFF.

This clone was observed many times. The sample contains more than one DNA sequence encoding this CDR3. The rearrangement links TRBV20-1 to TRBJ2-7; 12 bases are a match to TRBD2. Germline lookup yields CDR1 DFQATT and CDR2 SNEGSKA (reference sequence). Unmatched junction bases numbered 11, after V lost 6 bases and J lost 5 bases. There are 15 residues in the CDR3. The CDR3 here is CSAPFPLAGGHEQYF. Here the CDR3 DNA reads TGCAGTGCCCCCTTCCCACTAGCGGGAGGTCACGAGCAGTACTTC.

This clone was seen many times. The CDR3 DNA reads TGCAGTGCTAGAGATCTCCGAGCGGGACGACCCGAGCAGTTCTTC. Its protein is CSARDLRAGRPEQFF. The rearrangement uses TRBV20-1 and TRBJ2-1; 7 bases are a match to TRBD2. This CDR3 spans 15 amino acids. Trimming removed 0 bases from V and 10 bases from J; junction bases left unmatched: 12. The germline V gene encodes CDR1 DFQATT and CDR2 SNEGSKA (reference sequence).

Comment on this clone: Possible read error: a much larger clone is one base away. The chain recombines TRBV29-1 with TRBJ2-1, with D uncertain. This CDR3 is 13 amino acids long. In germline, CDR1 is SQVTM, CDR2 ANQGSEA. CDR3 sequence (DNA): TGCAGCGTTGAAGCTTGGCAGTACAATGAGCAGTCCTTC. Its translation: CSVEAWQYNEQSF.

The chain uses TRBV11-2 and TRBJ2-7; possible D gene TRBD2, 5 bases. Germline V gene lookup returns CDR1 SGHAT and CDR2 FQNNGV. The V and J ends lost 4 bases and 3 bases respectively, with 10 bases between them. This CDR3 spans 13 amino acids. CDR3 in DNA: TGTGCCAGCAGCTCCCACGGGGTCTACGAGCAGTACTTC. This gives the protein CASSSHGVYEQYF.

The V and J genes are TRBV28 and TRBJ1-6; D gene ambiguous. Per germline, CDR1 MDHEN and CDR2 SYDVKM. The V end was cut by 6 bases, the J end by 0 bases, with 12 bases between. The CDR3 is 16 residues long. The CDR3 protein is CASSSGTSSYNSPLHF. CDR3 DNA sequence: TGTGCCAGCAGCTCGGGTACTAGCTCCTATAATTCACCCCTCCACTTT.

Note on this clone: This may come from a read error, since a much larger clone is one base off. The chain combines TRBV30 with TRBJ2-5; D may correspond to TRBD1 or TRBD2 (5 bases each). Looked up from germline, CDR1 is GTSNPN and CDR2 is SVGIG (reference sequence). CDR3 length: 13 residues. This CDR3 reads CAWSRGTVGTQYF. The CDR3 nucleotides are TGCGCCTGGAGTAGAGGGACGGTAGGGACCCAGTACTTC.

The chain recombines TRBV4-1 with TRBJ2-7; TRBD1 agrees at 8 bases. After removal of 0 bases from V and 3 bases from J, the junction contained 7 bases not matched to a gene. Looked up from germline, CDR1 is MGHRA and CDR2 is YSYEKL. This CDR3 region has 16 residues. Here the CDR3 DNA reads TGCGCCAGCAGCCAAGAATGGGCAGGGGGCGACTACGAGCAGTACTTC. This gives the protein CASSQEWAGGDYEQYF.

This clone has more than one count but fewer than ten. The chain recombines TRBV7-9 with TRBJ2-1, with D possibly being TRBD1 or TRBD2 (6 bases each). CDR1 is SEHNR and CDR2 is FQNEAQ in the germline V gene (reference sequence). The CDR3 spans 16 residues. Between the trimmed V and J ends, which lost 5 bases and 9 bases, there was a span of 23 bases. DNA for the CDR3: TGTGCCAGCAGCCTAGGGACGGGGGCCGAGGAAATTGAGCAGTTCTTC. Encoded protein: CASSLGTGAEEIEQFF.

About this clone: At one of its ends the junction is not consistent with the germline gene, which may arise from a read error. The rearrangement joins TRBV28 to TRBJ1-1; 9 bases fit TRBD1. CDR1 is MDHEN, CDR2 SYDVKM, per germline. The CDR3 spans 14 residues. For the CDR3, the DNA is TGTGTCAGCAGTTTACAGGGGGCCGACACTGAAGCTTTCTTT. Its protein is CVSSLQGADTEAFF.

DNA of the CDR3: TGTGCCTGGAGCCGGGGGGGCAGGTCCAATGAGCAGTTCTTC. Translation gives CAWSRGGRSNEQFF. The rearrangement links TRBV30 to TRBJ2-1; 8 bases match TRBD2. The junction had 7 bases not matched to a gene; V was cut back by 3 bases and J by 6 bases. Germline V gene data show CDR1 as GTSNPN and CDR2 as SVGIG (reference sequence). There are 14 residues in the CDR3.

The chain links TRBV27 to TRBJ2-1; D is unresolved. With 1 base removed from V and 1 base from J, the gap between germline ends came to 11 bases. Germline V gene lookup returns CDR1 MNHEY and CDR2 SMNVEV (reference sequence). The CDR3 runs 16 residues. CDR3 coding DNA: TGTGCCAGCAGTTTATTTAGCTTTAGTTCCTACAATGAGCAGTTCTTC. It yields the protein CASSLFSFSSYNEQFF.

This clone was recorded at least ten times. A much larger clone differs by one base, so this may be a read error. Additional DNA sequences in this sample encode the identical CDR3. The V and J genes are TRBV20-1 and TRBJ2-1; 9 nucleotides line up with TRBD2. Trimming took 3 bases from V and 3 from J; bases not matched to a gene: 6. The length of the CDR3 is 15 residues. Germline loops: CDR1 DFQATT, CDR2 SNEGSKA (reference sequence). This chain's CDR3 is CSARDETSGYNEQFF. CDR3 coding DNA: TGCAGTGCTAGGGATGAGACTAGCGGCTACAATGAGCAGTTCTTC.

The chain carries TRBV5-1 and TRBJ1-2; D uncertain. Germline V lookup: CDR1 SGHRS, CDR2 YFSETQ. The CDR3 is made up of 13 amino acids. V lost 6 bases and J 8 bases, leaving 17 bases between the germline ends. The CDR3 here is CASKMGLGDGYTF. The CDR3 DNA is TGCGCCAGCAAAATGGGTCTGGGAGACGGCTACACCTTC.

This clone was picked up many times. The CDR3 DNA reads TGTGCCAGCAGCTTAAAACCTGGACTAGCGGGAGCGGGGGAGCTGTTTTTT. This translates into CASSLKPGLAGAGELFF. The chain carries TRBV11-2 and TRBJ2-2; 13 nucleotides agree with TRBD2. The CDR3 consists of 17 residues. V shed 2 bases, J shed 8 bases, and the junction held 8 bases outside the gene matches. Germline values: CDR1 SGHAT, CDR2 FQNNGV.

This clone is labeled as medium-sized. The chain joins TRBV12-3 or TRBV12-4 to TRBJ1-3; TRBD1 is a possible D gene (6 bases). Trimming removed 5 bases at V and 9 bases at J, with 11 bases between. The CDR3 is 12 amino acids. This CDR3 is CASSPQGTTIYF. In DNA form, the CDR3 reads TGTGCCAGCAGTCCGCAGGGGACCACCATATATTTT.

This clone occurred many times. This chain joins TRBV19 and TRBJ2-3; 11 nucleotides align to TRBD2. The J segment lost 5 bases and the V segment lost 3 bases, leaving 16 bases of the junction unmatched. This CDR3 contains 19 residues. The germline CDR1 and CDR2 sequences are LNHDA and SQIVND (reference sequence). CDR3 in amino acids: CASSISQLSGRAGGDTQYF. The CDR3 bases are TGTGCCAGTAGTATTTCACAGCTTAGCGGGAGGGCCGGTGGAGATACGCAGTATTTT.

This chain links TRBV9 with TRBJ2-2; 8 nucleotides match TRBD1. Germline CDR1 and CDR2: SGDLS and YYNGEE. CDR3 size: 15 residues. J was trimmed by 6 bases and V by 0 bases; bases with no gene match: 4. This chain's CDR3 is CASSVAGTGAGELFF. In DNA, the CDR3 is TGTGCCAGCAGCGTAGCTGGGACAGGTGCCGGGGAGCTGTTTTTT.